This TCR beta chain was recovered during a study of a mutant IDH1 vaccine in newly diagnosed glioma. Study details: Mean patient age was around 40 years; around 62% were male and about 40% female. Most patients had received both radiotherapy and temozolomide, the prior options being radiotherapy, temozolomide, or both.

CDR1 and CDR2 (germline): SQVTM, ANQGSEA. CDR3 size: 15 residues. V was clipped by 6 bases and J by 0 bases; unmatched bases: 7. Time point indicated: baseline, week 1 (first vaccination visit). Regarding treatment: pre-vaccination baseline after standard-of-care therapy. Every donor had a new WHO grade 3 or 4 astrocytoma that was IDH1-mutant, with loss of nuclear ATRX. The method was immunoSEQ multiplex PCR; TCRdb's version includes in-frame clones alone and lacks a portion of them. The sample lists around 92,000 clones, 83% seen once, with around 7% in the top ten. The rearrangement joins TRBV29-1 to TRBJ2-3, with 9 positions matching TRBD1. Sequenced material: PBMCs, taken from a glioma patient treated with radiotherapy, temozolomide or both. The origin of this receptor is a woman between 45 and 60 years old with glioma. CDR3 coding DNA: TGCAGCGTGGGAGGGACAGGGCAGAGCACAGATACGCAGTATTTT. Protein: CSVGGTGQSTDTQYF.